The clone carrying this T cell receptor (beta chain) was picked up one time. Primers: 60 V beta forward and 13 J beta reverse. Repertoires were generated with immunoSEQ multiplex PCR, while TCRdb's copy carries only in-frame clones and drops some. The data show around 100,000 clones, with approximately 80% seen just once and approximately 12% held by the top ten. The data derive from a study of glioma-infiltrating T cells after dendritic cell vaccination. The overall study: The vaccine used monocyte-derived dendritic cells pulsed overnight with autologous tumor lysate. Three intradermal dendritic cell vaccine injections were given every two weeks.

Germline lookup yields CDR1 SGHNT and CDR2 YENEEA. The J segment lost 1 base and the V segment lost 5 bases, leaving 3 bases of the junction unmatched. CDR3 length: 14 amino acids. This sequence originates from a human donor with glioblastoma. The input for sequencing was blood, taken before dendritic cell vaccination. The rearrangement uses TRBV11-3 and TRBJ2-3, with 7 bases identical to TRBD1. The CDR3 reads CASSLGTGTDTQYF. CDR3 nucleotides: TGTGCCAGCAGCCTGGGGACAGGCACAGATACGCAGTATTTT.